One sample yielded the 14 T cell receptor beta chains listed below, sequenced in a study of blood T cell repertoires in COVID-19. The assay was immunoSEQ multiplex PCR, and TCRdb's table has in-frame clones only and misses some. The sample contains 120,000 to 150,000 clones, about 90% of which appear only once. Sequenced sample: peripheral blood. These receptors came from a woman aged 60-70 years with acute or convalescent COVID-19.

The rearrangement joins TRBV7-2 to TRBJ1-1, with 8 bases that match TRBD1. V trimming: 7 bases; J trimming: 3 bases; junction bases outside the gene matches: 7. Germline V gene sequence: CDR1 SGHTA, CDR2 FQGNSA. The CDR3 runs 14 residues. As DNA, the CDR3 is TGTGCCAGCACCTGGACAGGGTCGGACACTGAAGCTTTCTTT. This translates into CASTWTGSDTEAFF.

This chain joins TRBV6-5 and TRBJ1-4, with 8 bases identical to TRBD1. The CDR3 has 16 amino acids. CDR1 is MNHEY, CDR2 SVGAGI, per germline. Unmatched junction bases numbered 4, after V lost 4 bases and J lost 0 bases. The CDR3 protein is CASSSTGAATNEKLFF. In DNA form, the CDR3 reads TGTGCCAGCAGTTCGACAGGGGCCGCAACTAATGAAAAACTGTTTTTT.

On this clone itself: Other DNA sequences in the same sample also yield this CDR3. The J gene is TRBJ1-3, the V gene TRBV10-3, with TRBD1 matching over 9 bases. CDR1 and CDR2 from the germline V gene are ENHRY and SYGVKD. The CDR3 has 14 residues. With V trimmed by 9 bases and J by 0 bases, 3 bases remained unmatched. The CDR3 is CAIGQGNSGNTIYF. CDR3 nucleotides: TGTGCCATTGGACAGGGGAACTCTGGAAACACCATATATTTT.

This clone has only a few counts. The CDR3 reads CASSFGGAGQPQHF. The CDR3, as DNA: TGTGCCAGCAGCTTTGGGGGGGCAGGTCAGCCCCAGCATTTT. The chain carries TRBV7-2 and TRBJ1-5, with D maybe TRBD1 (6 bases). The CDR3 is 14 amino acids. Germline loops: CDR1 SGHTA, CDR2 FQGNSA. Trimming removed 3 bases at V and 6 bases at J, with 12 bases between. Full variable domain (remainder filled in from reference TRBV7-2 and TRBJ1-5): GAGVSQSPSNKVTEKGKDVELRCDPISGHTALYWYRQSLGQGLEFLIYFQGNSAPDKSGLPSDRFSAERTGGSVSTLTIQRTQQEDSAVYLCASSFGGAGQPQHFGDGTRLSIL.

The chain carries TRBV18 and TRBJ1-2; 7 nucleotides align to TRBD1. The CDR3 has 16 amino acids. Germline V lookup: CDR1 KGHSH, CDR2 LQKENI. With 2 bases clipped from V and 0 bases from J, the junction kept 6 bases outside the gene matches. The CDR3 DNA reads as TGTGCCAGCTCACCAATGACAGGGAAAACTAACTATGGCTACACCTTC. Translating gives CASSPMTGKTNYGYTF.

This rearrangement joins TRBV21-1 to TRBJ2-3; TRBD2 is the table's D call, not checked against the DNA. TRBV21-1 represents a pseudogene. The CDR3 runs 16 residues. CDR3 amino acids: CASSKDRAGFTDTQYF. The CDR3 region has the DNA TGTGCCAGCAGCAAAGATCGAGCGGGGTTCACAGATACGCAGTATTTT.

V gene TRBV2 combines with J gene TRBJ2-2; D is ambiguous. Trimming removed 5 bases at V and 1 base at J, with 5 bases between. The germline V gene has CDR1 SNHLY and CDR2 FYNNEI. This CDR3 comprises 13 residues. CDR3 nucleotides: TGTGCCAGCAGTCGCGGGAACACCGGGGAGCTGTTTTTT. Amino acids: CASSRGNTGELFF.

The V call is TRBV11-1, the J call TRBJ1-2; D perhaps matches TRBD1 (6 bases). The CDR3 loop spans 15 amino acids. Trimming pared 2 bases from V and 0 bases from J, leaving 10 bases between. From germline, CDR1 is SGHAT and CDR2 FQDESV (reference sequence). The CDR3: CASSLNQGSNYGYTF. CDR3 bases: TGTGCCAGCAGCTTAAATCAGGGGTCTAACTATGGCTACACCTTC.

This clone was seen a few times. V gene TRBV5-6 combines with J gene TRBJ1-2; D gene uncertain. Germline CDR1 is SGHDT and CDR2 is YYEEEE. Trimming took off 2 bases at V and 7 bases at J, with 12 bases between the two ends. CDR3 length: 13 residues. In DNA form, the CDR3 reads TGTGCCAGCAGCTTCGAGTCCTCTGCTGGCTACACCTTC. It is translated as CASSFESSAGYTF.

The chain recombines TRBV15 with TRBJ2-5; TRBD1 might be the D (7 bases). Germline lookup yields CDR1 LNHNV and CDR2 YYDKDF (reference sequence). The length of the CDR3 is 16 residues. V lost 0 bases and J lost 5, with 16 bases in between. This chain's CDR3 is CATSRDSPTGRETQYF. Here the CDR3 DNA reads TGTGCCACCAGCAGAGATTCTCCGACAGGGAGGGAGACCCAGTACTTC.

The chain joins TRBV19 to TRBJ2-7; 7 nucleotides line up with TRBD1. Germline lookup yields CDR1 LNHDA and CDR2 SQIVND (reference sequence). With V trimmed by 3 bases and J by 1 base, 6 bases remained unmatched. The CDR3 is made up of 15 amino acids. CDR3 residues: CASSISGTDSYEQYF. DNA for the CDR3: TGTGCCAGTAGTATCTCCGGGACAGATTCCTACGAGCAGTACTTC. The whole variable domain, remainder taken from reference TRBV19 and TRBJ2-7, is DGGITQSPKYLFRKEGQNVTLSCEQNLNHDAMYWYRQDPGQGLRLIYYSQIVNDFQKGDIAEGYSVSREKKESFPLTVTSAQKNPTAFYLCASSISGTDSYEQYFGPGTRLTVT.

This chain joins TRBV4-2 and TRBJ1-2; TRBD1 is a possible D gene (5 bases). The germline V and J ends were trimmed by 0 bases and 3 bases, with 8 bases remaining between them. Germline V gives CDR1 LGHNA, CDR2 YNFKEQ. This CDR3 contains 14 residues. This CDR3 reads CASSQDPTDYGYTF. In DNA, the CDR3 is TGTGCCAGCAGCCAAGATCCGACAGACTATGGCTACACCTTC.

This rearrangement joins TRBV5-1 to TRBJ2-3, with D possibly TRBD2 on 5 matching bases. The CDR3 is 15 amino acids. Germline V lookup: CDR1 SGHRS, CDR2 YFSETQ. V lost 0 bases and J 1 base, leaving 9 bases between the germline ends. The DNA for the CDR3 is TGCGCCAGCAGCTTGGGAGGAGCGGGCACAGATACGCAGTATTTT. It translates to CASSLGGAGTDTQYF.

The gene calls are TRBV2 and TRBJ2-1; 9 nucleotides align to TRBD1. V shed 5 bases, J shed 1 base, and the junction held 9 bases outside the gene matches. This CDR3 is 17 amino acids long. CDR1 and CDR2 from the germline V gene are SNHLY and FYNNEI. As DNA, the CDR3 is TGTGCCAGCAGTACCGGGACAGGGTCGAGATCCTACAATGAGCAGTTCTTC. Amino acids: CASSTGTGSRSYNEQFF. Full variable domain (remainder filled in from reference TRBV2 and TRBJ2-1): EPEVTQTPSHQVTQMGQEVILRCVPISNHLYFYWYRQILGQKVEFLVSFYNNEISEKSEIFDDQFSVERPDGSNFTLKIRSTKLEDSAMYFCASSTGTGSRSYNEQFFGPGTRLTVL.